These 9 T cell receptor beta chains originate from one sample sequenced in a study of PD-L1 blockade in urothelial cancer. The time point: pretreatment peripheral blood. TCRdb's table, derived via immunoSEQ multiplex PCR, lists solely in-frame clones and lacks some. Of roughly 43,000 clones in the sample, approximately 80% were seen once. The sequencing here drew on PBMCs, taken around atezolizumab (anti-PD-L1) treatment. Every receptor here comes from a man aged 55 to 70 with urothelial cancer.

The chain combines TRBV30 with TRBJ1-1; no clear D. This CDR3 is built from 13 residues. CDR1 is GTSNPN and CDR2 is SVGIG in the germline V gene (reference sequence). The V and J ends lost 4 bases and 5 bases respectively, with 14 bases between them. For the CDR3, the DNA is TGTGCCTGGACCTTCGGCGGGGAGACTGAAGCTTTCTTT. Amino acids: CAWTFGGETEAFF.

This rearrangement joins TRBV4-3 to TRBJ2-3, with D possibly TRBD2 on 6 matching bases. The CDR3 runs to 16 residues. Germline V gives CDR1 LGHNA, CDR2 YSLEER. V was clipped by 1 base and J by 2 bases, with 13 bases between them. For the CDR3, the DNA is TGCGCCAGCAGCCAAGTTGGGGGACTCTACACAGATACGCAGTATTTT. It yields the protein CASSQVGGLYTDTQYF.

This clone showed up just a few times. The rearrangement links TRBV5-1 to TRBJ1-2, with 7 bases fitting TRBD1. The CDR3 length is 13 residues. The germline V gene encodes CDR1 SGHRS and CDR2 YFSETQ. V lost 2 bases and J lost 7; bases outside the gene matches: 5. In DNA, the CDR3 is TGCGCCAGCAGCTTTACAGGGGAAGGTGGCTACACCTTC. This codes for CASSFTGEGGYTF. Supplemented by reference TRBV5-1 and TRBJ1-2, the full variable domain reads KAGVTQTPRYLIKTRGQQVTLSCSPISGHRSVSWYQQTPGQGLQFLFEYFSETQRNKGNFPGRFSGRQFSNSRSEMNVSTLELGDSALYLCASSFTGEGGYTFGSGTRLTVV.

The chain has TRBV6-5 and TRBJ2-7; D gene unclear. Germline lookup yields CDR1 MNHEY and CDR2 SVGAGI. V lost 6 bases and J 3 bases, leaving 9 bases between the germline ends. The CDR3 is made up of 12 amino acids. CDR3 amino acids: CASSTSGYEQYF. The CDR3 DNA follows: TGTGCCAGCAGCACGTCGGGCTACGAGCAGTACTTC.

This clone was seen only a few times. V usage is TRBV15 and J usage is TRBJ1-2; D remains ambiguous. Trimming shortened V by 0 bases and J by 3 bases, and 11 bases separated the two germline ends. The CDR3 is made up of 15 amino acids. CDR1 and CDR2 (germline): LNHNV, YYDKDF (reference sequence). The CDR3 region is CATSRDWGGDYGYTF. DNA for the CDR3: TGTGCCACCAGCAGAGATTGGGGAGGCGACTATGGCTACACCTTC. Full variable domain (outside the CDR3, taken from reference TRBV15 and TRBJ1-2): DAMVIQNPRYQVTQFGKPVTLSCSQTLNHNVMYWYQQKSSQAPKLLFHYYDKDFNNEADTPDNFQSRRPNTSFCFLDIRSPGLGDTAMYLCATSRDWGGDYGYTFGSGTRLTVV.

The rearrangement uses TRBV27 and TRBJ1-6, with TRBD1 as a possible D gene (6 bases). The CDR3 length is 14 residues. Germline lookup yields CDR1 MNHEY and CDR2 SMNVEV (reference sequence). V shed 2 bases and J shed 10 bases, with 12 bases lying between them. DNA for the CDR3: TGTGCCAGCAGTTTAGGACAGCGGCGGTCACCCCTCCACTTT. Protein: CASSLGQRRSPLHF.

The chain has TRBV5-4 and TRBJ2-2, with TRBD1 matching over 10 bases. After removal of 4 bases from V and 5 bases from J, the junction contained 5 bases not matched to a gene. This CDR3 spans 15 amino acids. Germline CDR1 reads SGHNT; CDR2 reads YYREEE (reference sequence). The CDR3 protein is CASSPTGGATGELFF. The DNA of the CDR3 is TGTGCCAGCAGCCCGACAGGGGGCGCGACCGGGGAGCTGTTTTTT.

The V and J genes are TRBV4-1 and TRBJ1-3; D unclear. Germline CDR1 MGHRA, CDR2 YSYEKL. The V end lost 0 bases, the J end lost 0 bases, and 6 bases lay between the germline ends. This CDR3 has 15 residues. The CDR3 region has the DNA TGCGCCAGCAGCCAAGATAGATACTCTGGAAACACCATATATTTT. Translation: CASSQDRYSGNTIYF.

In this sample, this clone turned up a few times. The CDR3 reads CASSLNTVEAFF. In nucleotides, the CDR3 is TGCGCCAGCAGCTTGAATACAGTTGAAGCTTTCTTT. V gene TRBV5-1 combines with J gene TRBJ1-1, with D uncertain. Germline loops: CDR1 SGHRS, CDR2 YFSETQ. The CDR3 covers 12 residues. The ends were cut back, 1 base at V and 7 bases at J, with 8 bases in the middle.